A single sample gave rise to the 10 T cell receptor beta chains below, sequenced in a study of cytomegalovirus exposure and HLA in healthy donors. Both 60 Vbeta primers and 13 Jbeta primers went into the PCR. Sequenced by immunoSEQ multiplex PCR; TCRdb stores in-frame clones only, minus some. The sample data list 90,000 to 130,000 clones. Sequencing used PBMCs. These receptors all stem from a man aged 25-40 years in good health and CMV-seronegative.

The J gene is TRBJ2-2, the V gene TRBV2, with D unclear. The CDR3 sequence is 15 residues long. The germline V gene has CDR1 SNHLY and CDR2 FYNNEI. Trimming shortened V by 7 bases and J by 1 base, and 13 bases separated the two germline ends. CDR3 coding DNA: TGTGCCAGCAAGGATCGACTGGGGAACACCGGGGAGCTGTTTTTT. Its protein is CASKDRLGNTGELFF.

The chain links TRBV5-1 to TRBJ2-5, with D tentatively TRBD1 (5 bases). The J call is doubtful: the DNA matches TRBJ2-7 better. The length of the CDR3 is 13 residues. CDR1 is SGHRS, CDR2 YFSETQ, per germline. This CDR3 is CASSLQGVSEQYF. Written as DNA, the CDR3 is TGCGCCAGCAGCCTCCAGGGTGTATCCGAGCAGTACTTC.

The chain has TRBV6-5 and TRBJ2-1, with a possible D match to TRBD2 (6 bases). Trimming shortened V by 11 bases and J by 4 bases, and 18 bases separated the two germline ends. Germline CDR1 is MNHEY and CDR2 is SVGAGI. The CDR3 sequence is 14 residues long. The CDR3 sequence: CAAAGTGPYNEQFF. DNA of the CDR3: TGTGCCGCAGCGGGCACAGGTCCGTACAATGAGCAGTTCTTC.

The chain uses TRBV6-1 and TRBJ1-6; D is unresolved. Germline assignment: CDR1 MNHNS and CDR2 SASEGT. V was pared by 7 bases and J by 9 bases, with 16 bases between. This CDR3 region has 14 residues. The DNA of the CDR3 is TGTGCCAGCACCGGACGAGGGTATGGTTCACCCCTCCACTTT. It codes for CASTGRGYGSPLHF.

The genes are TRBV27 and TRBJ1-2, with unresolved D. This CDR3 is built from 15 residues. Looked up from germline, CDR1 is MNHEY and CDR2 is SMNVEV (reference sequence). Trimming shortened V by 3 bases and J by 0 bases, and 11 bases separated the two germline ends. Written as DNA, the CDR3 is TGTGCCAGCAGTTTGTATTCCTACGCTAACTATGGCTACACCTTC. Translating it yields CASSLYSYANYGYTF.

This rearrangement joins TRBV2 to TRBJ2-2; 7 nucleotides line up with TRBD1. CDR1 and CDR2 (germline): SNHLY, FYNNEI. V dropped 3 bases and J dropped 13; count of bases not matched to a gene: 5. The CDR3 extends over 12 amino acids. The CDR3, as DNA: TGTGCCAGCAGTGAGACCCGACAGGGGCTGTTTTTT. Translated: CASSETRQGLFF.

The V gene is TRBV18, the J gene TRBJ2-2, with 13 bases aligning to TRBD2. This CDR3 comprises 17 residues. CDR1 is KGHSH and CDR2 is LQKENI in the germline V gene. Losses at the gene ends were 3 bases for V and 4 bases for J; bases not matched to a gene: 5. The CDR3 nucleotides read TGTGCCAGCTCACCCGGACTAGCGGGGGCCGGCACCGGGGAGCTGTTTTTT. This translates into CASSPGLAGAGTGELFF.

The rearrangement joins TRBV5-1 to TRBJ2-2; 9 bases line up with TRBD1. This CDR3 has 18 amino acids. Trimming took 5 bases from V and 0 from J; bases not matched to a gene: 11. Germline values: CDR1 SGHRS, CDR2 YFSETQ. The CDR3 sequence is CASRPTGGGSPNTGELFF. The CDR3 DNA reads as TGCGCCAGCAGGCCTACAGGGGGCGGCAGTCCGAACACCGGGGAGCTGTTTTTT.

This rearrangement joins TRBV2 to TRBJ1-1; tentatively, D is TRBD1 (6 bases). V shed 5 bases and J shed 5 bases, with 15 bases lying between them. The CDR3 extends over 14 amino acids. Germline CDR1 and CDR2: SNHLY and FYNNEI. CDR3 in amino acids: CASSFYRVGTEAFF. As DNA, the CDR3 is TGTGCCAGCAGTTTTTACAGGGTTGGTACTGAAGCTTTCTTT.

V gene TRBV2 combines with J gene TRBJ1-1, with D maybe TRBD1 (6 bases). CDR3 length: 11 amino acids. Trimming removed 10 bases from V and 3 bases from J, with 9 bases in between. Germline V gives CDR1 SNHLY, CDR2 FYNNEI. DNA for the CDR3: TGTGCCACGGGACAATACACTGAAGCTTTCTTT. Protein product: CATGQYTEAFF.